Sequencing of this T cell receptor beta chain was carried out in a study of blood T cell repertoires in COVID-19. Study details: Sites in the United States, Italy and Spain provided acute and convalescent COVID-19 samples.

Everyone who took part was roughly 18 to 89 years old, and they came from roughly 25 US areas. This clone was counted a few times. Germline CDR1 and CDR2: LNHDA and SQIVND (reference sequence). V shed 7 bases and J shed 7 bases, with 14 bases lying between them. This CDR3 comprises 13 residues. Sequenced by immunoSEQ multiplex PCR; TCRdb stores in-frame clones only, minus some. The table lists around 150,000 clones, around 80% of them singletons. The TCR was taken from a man aged 50 or older who had recovered from COVID-19. V is TRBV19 and J is TRBJ2-1, with D maybe TRBD1 (8 bases). Sequencing was done on a sample of PBMCs or T cells enriched from blood (not recorded which). The CDR3 bases are TGTGCCAGTATCGACAGGGGAGGGAATGAGCAGTTCTTC. This sequence encodes CASIDRGGNEQFF.